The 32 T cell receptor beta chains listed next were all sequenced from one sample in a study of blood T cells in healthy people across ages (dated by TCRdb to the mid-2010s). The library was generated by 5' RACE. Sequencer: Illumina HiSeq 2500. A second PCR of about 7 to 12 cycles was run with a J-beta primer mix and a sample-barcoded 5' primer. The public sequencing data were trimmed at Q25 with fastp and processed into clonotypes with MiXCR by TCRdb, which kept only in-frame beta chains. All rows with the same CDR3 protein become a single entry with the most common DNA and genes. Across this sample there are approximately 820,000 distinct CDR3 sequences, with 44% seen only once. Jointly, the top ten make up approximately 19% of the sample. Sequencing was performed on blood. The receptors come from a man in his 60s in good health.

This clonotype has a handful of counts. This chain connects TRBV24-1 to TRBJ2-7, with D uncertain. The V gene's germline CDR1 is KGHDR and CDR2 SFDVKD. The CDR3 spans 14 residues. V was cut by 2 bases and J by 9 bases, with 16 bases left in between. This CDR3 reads CATSDSDMGHGQYF. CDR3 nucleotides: TGTGCCACCAGTGATTCTGACATGGGCCATGGGCAGTACTTC.

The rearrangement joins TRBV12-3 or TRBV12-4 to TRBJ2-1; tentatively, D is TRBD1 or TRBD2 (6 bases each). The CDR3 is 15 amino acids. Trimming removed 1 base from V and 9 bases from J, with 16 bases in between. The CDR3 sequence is CASSLEGTGAGEQFF. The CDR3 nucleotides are TGTGCCAGCAGTTTAGAGGGGACGGGGGCGGGTGAGCAGTTCTTC.

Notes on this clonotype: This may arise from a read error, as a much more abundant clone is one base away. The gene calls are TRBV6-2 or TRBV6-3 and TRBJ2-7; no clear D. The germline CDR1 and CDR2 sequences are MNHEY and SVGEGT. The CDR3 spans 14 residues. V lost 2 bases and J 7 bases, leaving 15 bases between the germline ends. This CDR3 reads CASSYPGSYNEQYF. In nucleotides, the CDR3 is TGTGCCAGCAGTTACCCGGGCTCCTACAATGAGCAGTACTTC.

The CDR3 DNA follows: TGCGCCAGCAGCCAAGAACACAGGGGCACAGATACGCAGTATTTT. This sequence encodes CASSQEHRGTDTQYF. J is TRBJ2-3 and V is TRBV4-3; TRBD1 might be the D (6 bases). Trimming left V 0 bases short and J 1 base short, with 8 bases between. Germline lookup yields CDR1 LGHNA and CDR2 YSLEER. The CDR3 has 15 residues.

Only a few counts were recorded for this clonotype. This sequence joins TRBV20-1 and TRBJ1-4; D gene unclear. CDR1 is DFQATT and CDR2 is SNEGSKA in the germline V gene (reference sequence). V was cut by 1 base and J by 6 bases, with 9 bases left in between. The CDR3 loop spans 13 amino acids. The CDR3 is CSARVPDHEKLFF. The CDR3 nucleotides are TGCAGTGCTAGAGTCCCCGACCATGAAAAACTGTTTTTT.

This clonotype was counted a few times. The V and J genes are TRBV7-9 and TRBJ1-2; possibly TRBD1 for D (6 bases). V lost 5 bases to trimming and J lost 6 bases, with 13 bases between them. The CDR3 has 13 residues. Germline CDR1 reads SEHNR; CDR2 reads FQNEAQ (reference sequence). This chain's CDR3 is CASSPRRGDGYTF. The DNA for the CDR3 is TGTGCCAGCAGCCCCCGGAGGGGGGATGGCTACACCTTC.

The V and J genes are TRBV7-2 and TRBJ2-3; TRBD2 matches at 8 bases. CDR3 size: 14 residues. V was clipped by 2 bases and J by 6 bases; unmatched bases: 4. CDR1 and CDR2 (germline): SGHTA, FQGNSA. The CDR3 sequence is CASSLLGGADTQYF. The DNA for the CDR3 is TGTGCCAGCAGCTTACTCGGGGGGGCCGATACGCAGTATTTT.

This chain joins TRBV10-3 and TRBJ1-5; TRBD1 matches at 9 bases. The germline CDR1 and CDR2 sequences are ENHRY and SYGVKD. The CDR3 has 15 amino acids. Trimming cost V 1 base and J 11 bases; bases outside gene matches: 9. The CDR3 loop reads CAISEYRGQGNSQHF. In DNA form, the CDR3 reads TGTGCCATCAGTGAGTACCGGGGACAGGGCAATTCCCAGCATTTT.

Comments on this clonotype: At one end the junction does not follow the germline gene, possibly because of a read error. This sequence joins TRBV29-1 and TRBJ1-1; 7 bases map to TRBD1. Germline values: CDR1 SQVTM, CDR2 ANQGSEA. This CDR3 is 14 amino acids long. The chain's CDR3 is CSGLPGQVNTEAFF. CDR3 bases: TGCAGCGGGCTCCCAGGACAGGTGAACACGGAAGCTTTCTTT.

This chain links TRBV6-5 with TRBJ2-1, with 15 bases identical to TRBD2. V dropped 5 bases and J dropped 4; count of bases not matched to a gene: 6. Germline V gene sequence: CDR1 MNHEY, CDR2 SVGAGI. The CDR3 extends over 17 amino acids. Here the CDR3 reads CASSNYGTSGGYNEQFF. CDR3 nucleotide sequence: TGTGCCAGCAGTAACTACGGGACTAGCGGGGGGTACAATGAGCAGTTCTTC.

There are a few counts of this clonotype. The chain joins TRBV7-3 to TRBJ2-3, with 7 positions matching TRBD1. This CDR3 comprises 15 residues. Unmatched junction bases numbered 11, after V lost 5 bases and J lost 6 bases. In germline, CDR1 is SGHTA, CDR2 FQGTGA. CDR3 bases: TGTGCCAGCAGCATCGCCGGGACAGCCAGGGATACGCAGTATTTT. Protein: CASSIAGTARDTQYF.

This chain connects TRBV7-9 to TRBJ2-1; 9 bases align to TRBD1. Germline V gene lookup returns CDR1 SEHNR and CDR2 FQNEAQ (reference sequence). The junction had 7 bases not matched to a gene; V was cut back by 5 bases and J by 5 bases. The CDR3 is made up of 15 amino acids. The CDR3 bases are TGTGCCAGCAGCATAACAGGGGGCCGGGACAATGAGCAGTTCTTC. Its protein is CASSITGGRDNEQFF.

CDR3 DNA: TGCAGTGCTAGGGGGGGCTATGGCTACACCTTC. The encoded protein is CSARGGYGYTF. The genes are TRBV20-1 and TRBJ1-2; possibly TRBD1 for D (5 bases). This CDR3 has 11 amino acids. Germline V lookup: CDR1 DFQATT, CDR2 SNEGSKA (reference sequence). V dropped 3 bases and J dropped 4 bases, with 6 bases sitting between them.

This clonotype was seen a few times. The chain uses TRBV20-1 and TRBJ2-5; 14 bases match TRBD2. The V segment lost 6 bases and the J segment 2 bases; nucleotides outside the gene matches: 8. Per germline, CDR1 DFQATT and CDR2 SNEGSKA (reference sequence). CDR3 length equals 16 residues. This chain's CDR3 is CSARRTSGGPQETQYF. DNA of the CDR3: TGCAGTGCCCGGAGGACTAGCGGGGGGCCGCAAGAGACCCAGTACTTC.

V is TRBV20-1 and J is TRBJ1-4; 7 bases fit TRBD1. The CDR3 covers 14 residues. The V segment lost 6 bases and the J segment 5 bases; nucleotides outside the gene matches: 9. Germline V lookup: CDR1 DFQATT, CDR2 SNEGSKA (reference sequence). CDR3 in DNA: TGCAGTGCGAGTCCGGGACAGAGCAATGAAAAACTGTTTTTT. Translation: CSASPGQSNEKLFF.

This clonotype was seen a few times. CDR3 sequence (DNA): TGTGCCAGCAGCTTCGGACCGATCAAAGAGACCCAGTACTTC. Translating gives CASSFGPIKETQYF. The V call is TRBV7-2, the J call TRBJ2-5; no definite D call. This CDR3 contains 14 residues. V was shortened by 3 bases and J by 3 bases, with 11 bases between the two germline ends. CDR1 is SGHTA and CDR2 is FQGNSA in the germline V gene.

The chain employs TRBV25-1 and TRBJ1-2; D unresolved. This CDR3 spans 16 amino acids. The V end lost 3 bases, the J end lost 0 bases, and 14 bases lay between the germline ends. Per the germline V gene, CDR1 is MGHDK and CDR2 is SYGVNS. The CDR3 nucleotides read TGTGCCAGCAGTGATTCCGGCGGCCCTCCTAACTATGGCTACACCTTC. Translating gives CASSDSGGPPNYGYTF.

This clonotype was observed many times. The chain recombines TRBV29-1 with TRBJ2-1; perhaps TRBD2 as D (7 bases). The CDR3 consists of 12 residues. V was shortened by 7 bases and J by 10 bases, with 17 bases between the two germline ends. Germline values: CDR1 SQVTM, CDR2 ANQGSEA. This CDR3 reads CSGGRGAHEQFF. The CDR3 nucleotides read TGCAGCGGGGGTCGGGGGGCCCACGAGCAGTTCTTC.

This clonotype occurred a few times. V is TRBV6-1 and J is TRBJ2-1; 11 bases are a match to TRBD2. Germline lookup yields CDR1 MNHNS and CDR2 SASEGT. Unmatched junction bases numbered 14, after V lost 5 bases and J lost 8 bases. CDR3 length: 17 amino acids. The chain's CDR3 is CASSRGFSGGASDEQFF. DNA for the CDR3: TGTGCCAGCAGTCGGGGATTTAGCGGGGGGGCCTCTGATGAGCAGTTCTTC.

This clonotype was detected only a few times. CDR3 protein: CASSVAWSWGTQYF. In DNA form, the CDR3 reads TGTGCCAGCAGCGTAGCCTGGTCATGGGGGACCCAGTACTTC. The rearrangement joins TRBV9 to TRBJ2-5; D remains unclear. Trimming left V 0 bases short and J 7 bases short, with 13 bases between. The CDR3 has 14 amino acids. Germline-derived CDR1 and CDR2 are SGDLS and YYNGEE.

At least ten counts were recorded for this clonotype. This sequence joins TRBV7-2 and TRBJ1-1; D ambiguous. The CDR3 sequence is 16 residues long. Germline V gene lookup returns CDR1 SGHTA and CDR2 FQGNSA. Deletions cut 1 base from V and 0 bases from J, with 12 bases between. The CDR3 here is CASSLVGGEMNTEAFF. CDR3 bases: TGTGCCAGCAGCTTAGTGGGTGGAGAGATGAACACTGAAGCTTTCTTT.

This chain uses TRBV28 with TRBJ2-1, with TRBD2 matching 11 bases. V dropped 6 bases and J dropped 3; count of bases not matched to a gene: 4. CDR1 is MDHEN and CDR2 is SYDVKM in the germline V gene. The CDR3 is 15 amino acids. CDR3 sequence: CASRSSGRFYNEQFF. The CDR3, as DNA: TGTGCCAGCAGGTCTAGCGGGAGGTTCTACAATGAGCAGTTCTTC.

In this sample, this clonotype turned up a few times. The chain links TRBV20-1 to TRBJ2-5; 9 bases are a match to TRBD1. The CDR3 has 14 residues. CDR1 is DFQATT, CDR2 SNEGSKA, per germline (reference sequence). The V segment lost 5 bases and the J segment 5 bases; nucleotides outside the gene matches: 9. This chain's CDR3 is CSADPGQGDETQYF. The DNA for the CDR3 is TGCAGTGCTGATCCGGGACAGGGTGACGAGACCCAGTACTTC.

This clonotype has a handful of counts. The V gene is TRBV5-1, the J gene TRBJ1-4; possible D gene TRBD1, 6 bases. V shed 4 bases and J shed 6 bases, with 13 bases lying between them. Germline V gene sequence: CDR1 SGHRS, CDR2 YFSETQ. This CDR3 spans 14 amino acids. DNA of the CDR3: TGCGCCAGCAGCGCGGACAGCTCCGATGAAAAACTGTTTTTT. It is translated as CASSADSSDEKLFF.

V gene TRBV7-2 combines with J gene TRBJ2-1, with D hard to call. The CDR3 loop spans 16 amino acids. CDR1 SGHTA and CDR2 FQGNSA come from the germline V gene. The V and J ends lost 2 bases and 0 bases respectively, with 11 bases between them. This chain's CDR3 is CASSLNSRSSYNEQFF. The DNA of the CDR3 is TGTGCCAGCAGCTTAAACTCCCGGAGCTCCTACAATGAGCAGTTCTTC.

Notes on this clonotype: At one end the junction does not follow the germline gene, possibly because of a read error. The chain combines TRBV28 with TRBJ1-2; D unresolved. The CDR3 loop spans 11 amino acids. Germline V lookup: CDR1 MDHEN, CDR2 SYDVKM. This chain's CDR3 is CASKANYGCTF. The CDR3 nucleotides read TGTGCCAGCAAAGCTAACTATGGCTGCACCTTC.

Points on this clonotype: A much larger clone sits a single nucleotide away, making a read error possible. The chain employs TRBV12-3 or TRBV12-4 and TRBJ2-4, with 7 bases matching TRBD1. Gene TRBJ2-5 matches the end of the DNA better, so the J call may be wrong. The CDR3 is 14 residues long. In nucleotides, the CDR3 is TGTACCAGCGGCCGGACAGGTCTACAAGAGACCCAGTACTTC. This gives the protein CTSGRTGLQETQYF.

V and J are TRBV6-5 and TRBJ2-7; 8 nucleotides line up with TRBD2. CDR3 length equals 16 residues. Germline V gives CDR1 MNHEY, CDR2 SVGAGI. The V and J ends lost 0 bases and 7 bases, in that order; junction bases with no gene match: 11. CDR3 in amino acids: CASSYSTGLASNEQYF. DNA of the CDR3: TGTGCCAGCAGTTACTCTACTGGACTAGCATCAAATGAGCAGTACTTC.

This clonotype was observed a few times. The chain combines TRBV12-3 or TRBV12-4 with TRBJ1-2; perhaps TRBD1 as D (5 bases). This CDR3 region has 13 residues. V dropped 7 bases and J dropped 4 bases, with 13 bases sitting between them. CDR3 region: CASNAGIGYGYTF. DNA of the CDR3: TGTGCCAGCAATGCAGGGATTGGCTATGGCTACACCTTC.

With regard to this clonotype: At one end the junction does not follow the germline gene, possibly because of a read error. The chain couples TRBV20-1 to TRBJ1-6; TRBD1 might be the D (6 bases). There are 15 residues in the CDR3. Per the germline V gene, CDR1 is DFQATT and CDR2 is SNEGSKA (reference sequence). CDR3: CSARPLGGWNSLLHF. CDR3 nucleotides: TGCAGTGCTAGACCGCTGGGGGGCTGGAATTCACTCCTCCACTTT.

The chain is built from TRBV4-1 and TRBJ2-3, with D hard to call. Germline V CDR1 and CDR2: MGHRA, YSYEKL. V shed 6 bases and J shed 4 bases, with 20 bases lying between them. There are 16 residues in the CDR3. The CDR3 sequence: CASRFGTSRRPDTQYF. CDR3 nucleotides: TGCGCCAGCAGATTTGGAACCAGTAGACGGCCAGATACGCAGTATTTT.

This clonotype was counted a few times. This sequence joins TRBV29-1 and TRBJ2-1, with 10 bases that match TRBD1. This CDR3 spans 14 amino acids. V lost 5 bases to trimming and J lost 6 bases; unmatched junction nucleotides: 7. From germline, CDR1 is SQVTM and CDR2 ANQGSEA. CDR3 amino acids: CSVPRDRGTNEQFF. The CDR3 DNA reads TGCAGCGTTCCCCGGGACAGGGGAACCAATGAGCAGTTCTTC.